These T cell receptor beta chains were read from a single sample in a study of OX40 agonist ivuxolimab in advanced cancers. The assay was immunoSEQ multiplex PCR, and TCRdb's table has in-frame clones only and misses some. The sample shows 65,000 to 95,000 clones, approximately 85% of them seen only once. Source: CD4+ or CD8+ T cells sorted from blood, taken in a trial of the OX40 agonist ivuxolimab. The receptors stem from an adult with an advanced solid tumor such as melanoma, head and neck, liver or kidney cancer. Both conserved end residues are trimmed from each CDR3. The order of the fields is V gene, clone size, CDR3 protein. Only part of the rows carry a size: once, few, many, or a class if the clone is expanded.

V: TRBV5-1; size: .; CDR3: ASRKGIRGDLAMETQY
V: TRBV2; size: .; CDR3: ASSTGGAGEKLF
V: TRBV7-2; size: .; CDR3: ASSLAPQGGMN
V: TRBV29-1; size: .; CDR3: SVEGQGGVYEQF
V: TRBV10-2; size: .; CDR3: ASGSGQGGIEQY
V: TRBV5-1; size: .; CDR3: ASSPQPGLIEETQY
V: TRBV6-6; size: .; CDR3: ASSYSLSASSYEQY
V: TRBV2; size: once; CDR3: ASSPGRNTGELF
V: TRBV6-5; size: .; CDR3: ASSPGTANTEAF
V: TRBV28; size: .; CDR3: ASSLPASGRSTDTQY
V: TRBV7-2; size: .; CDR3: ASSFSGGGNQPQH
V: TRBV30; size: .; CDR3: AWCTGFGEPQH
V: TRBV10-3; size: .; CDR3: AITRGLNEKLF
V: TRBV19; size: .; CDR3: ASSGADTGELF
V: TRBV5-1; size: .; CDR3: ASSLEAQRALARSANVLT
V: TRBV7-9; size: .; CDR3: ASSPRGWTRGTQY
V: TRBV7-3; size: .; CDR3: ASSLGLTNEQF
V: TRBV28; size: .; CDR3: ASRGHSYEQY
V: TRBV18; size: .; CDR3: ASSLSTSGSDTQY
V: TRBV7-6; size: .; CDR3: ASSLAAGRGTEAF
V: TRBV15; size: .; CDR3: ATSRDFGQPQH
V: TRBV10-3; size: .; CDR3: AISDPDRATEAF
V: TRBV7-9; size: once; CDR3: ASSHIQGRYEQY
V: TRBV19; size: .; CDR3: ASSIAGGPYNEQF
V: TRBV6-1; size: .; CDR3: ASTSGGGGQPQH
V: TRBV4-3; size: .; CDR3: ASSLVGGSNEQY
V: TRBV7-3; size: .; CDR3: ASSLLPMEEGPENEQF
V: TRBV2; size: .; CDR3: ASSDRGGGTGELF
V: TRBV28; size: .; CDR3: ASSSPPGDLEF
V: TRBV7-9; size: .; CDR3: ASSRYLRTGGFTNEKLF
V: TRBV28; size: .; CDR3: ASSRLGGSSYEQY
V: TRBV9; size: medium-sized; CDR3: ASSVAGTGYYEQY
V: TRBV7-8; size: .; CDR3: ASSRVQGGQY
V: TRBV10-3; size: .; CDR3: AISGETGTGVYNEQF
V: TRBV7-3; size: .; CDR3: ASSFKPRGTGANVLT